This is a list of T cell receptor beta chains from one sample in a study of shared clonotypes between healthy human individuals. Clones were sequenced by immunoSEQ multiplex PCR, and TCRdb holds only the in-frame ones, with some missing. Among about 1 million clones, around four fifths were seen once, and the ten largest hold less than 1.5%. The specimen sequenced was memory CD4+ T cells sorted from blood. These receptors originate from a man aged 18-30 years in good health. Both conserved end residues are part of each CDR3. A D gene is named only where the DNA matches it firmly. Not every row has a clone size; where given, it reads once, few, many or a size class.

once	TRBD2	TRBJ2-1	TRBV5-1	TGCGCCAGCAGCTTTTCTAGCGGGGACGGAGCCAATGAGCAGTTCTTC	CASSFSSGDGANEQFF
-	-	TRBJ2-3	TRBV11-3	TGTGCCAGCAGCCCTGGGGGAGCCAGGTATCCAGATACGCAGTATTTT	CASSPGGARYPDTQYF
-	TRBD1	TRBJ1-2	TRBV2	TGTGCCAGCAGTTTCACTCAGGGGGCCGAGGGCTACACCTTC	CASSFTQGAEGYTF
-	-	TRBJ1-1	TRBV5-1	TGCGCCAGCAGCTTCCAGGGCGGGGGCACTGAAGCTTTCTTT	CASSFQGGGTEAFF
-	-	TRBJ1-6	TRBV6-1	TGTGCCAGCAGTGACGACAGTTATAATTCACCCCTCCACTTT	CASSDDSYNSPLHF
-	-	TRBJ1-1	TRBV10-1	TGCGCCAGCAGTGACGGGGGTGAAGCTTTCTTT	CASSDGGEAFF
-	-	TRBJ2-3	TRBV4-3	TGCGCCAGCAGCCCGTCCAGCACAGATACGCAGTATTTT	CASSPSSTDTQYF
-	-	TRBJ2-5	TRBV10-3	TGTGCCATCAGTGATTCCTTAGGGCTATTCGATGAGACCCAGTACTTC	CAISDSLGLFDETQYF
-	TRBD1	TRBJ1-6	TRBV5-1	TGCGCCAGCAGCGGACAGGGACAGGGAGAAGGTTCACCCCTCCACTTT	CASSGQGQGEGSPLHF
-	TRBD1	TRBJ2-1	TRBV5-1	TGCGCCAGCAGCTTGACCCCCCCGGCAGGGGGCTCCAATGAGCAGTTCTTC	CASSLTPPAGGSNEQFF
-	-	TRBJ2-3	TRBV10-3	TGTGCCATCTCTGGCGGGCCGAGGAGCACAGATACGCAGTATTTT	CAISGGPRSTDTQYF
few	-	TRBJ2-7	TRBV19	TGTGCCAGTAGTCTACGCCGGGACACTACCTACGAGCAGTACTTC	CASSLRRDTTYEQYF
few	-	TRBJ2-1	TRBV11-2	TGTGCCAGCAGCTTAGATGTTGGGATCGTCAATGAGCAGTTCTTC	CASSLDVGIVNEQFF
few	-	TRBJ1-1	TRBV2	TGTGCCAGCTTTCTGGACCGTGGGTTCACTGAAGCTTTCTTT	CASFLDRGFTEAFF
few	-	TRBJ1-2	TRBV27	TGTGCCAGCAGTTTATCGGGCAGACCAGAGAACTATGGCTACACCTTC	CASSLSGRPENYGYTF
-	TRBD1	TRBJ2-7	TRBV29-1	TGCAGCGCGGAAGGACAGGGGGGCGAGCAGTACTTC	CSAEGQGGEQYF
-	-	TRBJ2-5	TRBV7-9	TGTGCCAGCAGCTTAGGCGGGGAGTGGGAGACCCAGTACTTC	CASSLGGEWETQYF
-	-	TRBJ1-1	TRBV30	TGTGCCTGGAGTGTACGTTGGGGGGACACTGAAGCTTTCTTT	CAWSVRWGDTEAFF
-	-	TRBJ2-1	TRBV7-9	TGTGCCAGCAGCTCGAACAATGAGCAGTTCTTC	CASSSNNEQFF
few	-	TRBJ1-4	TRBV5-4	TGTGCCAGCAGCTTGGGACGGAATGAAAAACTGTTTTTT	CASSLGRNEKLFF
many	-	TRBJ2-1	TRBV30	TGTGCCTGGAGTAAAGGGGGGCTTTACAATGAGCAGTTCTTC	CAWSKGGLYNEQFF
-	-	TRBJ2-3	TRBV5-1	TGCGCCAGCAGCTTGGAGGCTGCTGGCTCCGGCACAGATACGCAGTATTTT	CASSLEAAGSGTDTQYF
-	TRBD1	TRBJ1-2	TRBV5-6	TGTGCCAGCAGCTTGGAACAGGGGAACTATGGCTACACCTTC	CASSLEQGNYGYTF
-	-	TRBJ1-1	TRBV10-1	TGCGCCAGCAGTGAAGGGCCTTCGGTGGGAGCTTTCTTT	CASSEGPSVGAFF
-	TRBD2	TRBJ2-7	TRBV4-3	TGCGCCAGCAGCCAAGAGTTACTAGCGGGGAGGGCCTACGAGCAGTACTTC	CASSQELLAGRAYEQYF
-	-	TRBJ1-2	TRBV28	TGTGCCAGCTCAGGCGGAGACTATGGCTACACCTTC	CASSGGDYGYTF
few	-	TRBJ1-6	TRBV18	TGTGCCAGCTCCCAGAACAGGGATAATTCACCCCTCCACTTT	CASSQNRDNSPLHF
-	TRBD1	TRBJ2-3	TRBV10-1	TGCGCCAGCAGTGAGTCTCTCACAGGGGCGGCAGATACGCAGTATTTT	CASSESLTGAADTQYF
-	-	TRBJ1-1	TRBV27	TGTGCCAGCAGTTTAGGGGGTCCGATGAACACTGAAGCTTTCTTT	CASSLGGPMNTEAFF
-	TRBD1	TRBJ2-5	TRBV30	TGTGCCCTACGAAACAGGGGCCAAGAGACCCAGTACTTC	CALRNRGQETQYF
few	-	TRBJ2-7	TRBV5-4	TGTGCCAGCAGCTTGGGGGGGTCACAACAAAACTACGAGCAGTACTTC	CASSLGGSQQNYEQYF
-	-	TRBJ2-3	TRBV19	TGTGCCAGTACCTCCGGAGCTAGCACAGATACGCAGTATTTT	CASTSGASTDTQYF
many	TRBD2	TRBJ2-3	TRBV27	TGTGCCAGCAGATCCGGGACTAGCGGGATCGGCGTGACAGATACGCAGTATTTT	CASRSGTSGIGVTDTQYF
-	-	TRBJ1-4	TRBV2	TGTGCCAGCAGCCCAGGGCCAAATGAAAAACTGTTTTTT	CASSPGPNEKLFF
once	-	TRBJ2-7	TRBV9	TGTGCCAGCAGCGTCCAGCAGGGACCCTACGAGCAGTACTTC	CASSVQQGPYEQYF
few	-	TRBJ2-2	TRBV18	TGTGCCAGCTCATCGCAGGGTTTGACCACCGGGGAGCTGTTTTTT	CASSSQGLTTGELFF
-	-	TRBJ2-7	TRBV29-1	TGCAGCGTGGGACCCTCGGGGGGCCTCGAGCAGTACTTC	CSVGPSGGLEQYF
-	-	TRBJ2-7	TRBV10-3	TGTGCCATCAGCGGTCTAAACGAGCAGTACTTC	CAISGLNEQYF
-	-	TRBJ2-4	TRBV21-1	TGTGCCAGCGGGGAGGCGCCCGAAGCTAGGGCCAAAAACATTCAGTACTTC	CASGEAPEARAKNIQYF
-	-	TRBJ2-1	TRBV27	TGTGCCAGTACCCGGGGCGGGCTTTACAATGAGCAGTTCTTC	CASTRGGLYNEQFF
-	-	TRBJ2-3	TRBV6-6	TGTGCCAGCCGCACGTCCGGGAGCACAGATACGCAGTATTTT	CASRTSGSTDTQYF
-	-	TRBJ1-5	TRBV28	TGTGCCAGCAGTTCCCCCCACGGTAATCAGCCCCAGCATTTT	CASSSPHGNQPQHF
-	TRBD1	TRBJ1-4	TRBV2	TGTGCCAGCAGTGGGGACAGTTATAATGAAAAACTGTTTTTT	CASSGDSYNEKLFF
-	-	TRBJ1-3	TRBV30	TGTGCCTGGAGTGTCGGAGGGCGGACTGGAAACACCATATATTTT	CAWSVGGRTGNTIYF
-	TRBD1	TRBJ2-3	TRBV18	TGTGCCAGCTCACCACAGGGACAGAACACAGATACGCAGTATTTT	CASSPQGQNTDTQYF
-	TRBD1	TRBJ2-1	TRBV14	TGTGCCAGCAGCAGACAGGGAATGGATGAGCAGTTCTTC	CASSRQGMDEQFF
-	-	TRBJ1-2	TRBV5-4	TGTGCCAGCAGCTTCGGCCTAGGGGGGGAAGATGGCTACACCTTC	CASSFGLGGEDGYTF
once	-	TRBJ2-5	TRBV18	TGTGCCAGCTCACCCAACCTTAAAGAGACCCAGTACTTC	CASSPNLKETQYF
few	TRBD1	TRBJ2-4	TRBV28	TGTGCCAGCAGCCAGACAGGGGCGGACATTCAGTACTTC	CASSQTGADIQYF
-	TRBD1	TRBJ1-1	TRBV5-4	TGTGCCAGCAGCTCGGGACAGGGGCTGAACACTGAAGCTTTCTTT	CASSSGQGLNTEAFF